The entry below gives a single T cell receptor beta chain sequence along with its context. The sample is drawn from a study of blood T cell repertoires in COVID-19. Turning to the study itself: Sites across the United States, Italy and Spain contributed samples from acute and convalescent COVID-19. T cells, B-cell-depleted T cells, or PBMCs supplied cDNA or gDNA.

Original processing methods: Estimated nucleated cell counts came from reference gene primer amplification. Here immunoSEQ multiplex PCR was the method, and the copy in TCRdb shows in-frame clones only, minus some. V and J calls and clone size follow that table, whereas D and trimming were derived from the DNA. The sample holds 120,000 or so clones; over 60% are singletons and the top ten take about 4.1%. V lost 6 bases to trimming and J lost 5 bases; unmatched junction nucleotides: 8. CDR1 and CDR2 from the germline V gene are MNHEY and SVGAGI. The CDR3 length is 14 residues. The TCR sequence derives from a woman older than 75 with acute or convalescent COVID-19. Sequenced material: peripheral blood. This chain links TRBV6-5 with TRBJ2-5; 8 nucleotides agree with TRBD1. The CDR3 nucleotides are TGTGCCAGCAGACGGGACAGGTTAAGGGAGACCCAGTACTTC. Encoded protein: CASRRDRLRETQYF.